This T cell receptor (beta chain) was documented in a study of blood T cell repertoires in COVID-19. For the study at large: Italy, Spain and the United States were the sources of the convalescent and acute COVID-19 samples. From T cells, B-cell-depleted T cells, or PBMCs came the material, which was cDNA or gDNA.

CDR1 and CDR2 from the germline V gene are LGHNA and YSLEER. The CDR3 loop spans 15 amino acids. The V end lost 6 bases, the J end lost 1 base, and 15 bases lay between the germline ends. Study processing details: Estimation of nucleated cell counts relied on the amplification of reference gene primers. Clones were read by immunoSEQ multiplex PCR, and TCRdb kept only the in-frame ones, dropping some. V and J calls and clone size are as listed in that table; D and trimming were resolved from the DNA. The table includes roughly 77,000 clones, about three quarters detected once. The chain links TRBV4-3 to TRBJ1-1; D is ambiguous. Material for sequencing was peripheral blood. The source of this sequence is a human donor in a cohort sampled during active COVID-19. As DNA, the CDR3 is TGCGCCAGCAGACTGTACTTCTTAGCGAACACTGAAGCTTTCTTT. It is translated as CASRLYFLANTEAFF.